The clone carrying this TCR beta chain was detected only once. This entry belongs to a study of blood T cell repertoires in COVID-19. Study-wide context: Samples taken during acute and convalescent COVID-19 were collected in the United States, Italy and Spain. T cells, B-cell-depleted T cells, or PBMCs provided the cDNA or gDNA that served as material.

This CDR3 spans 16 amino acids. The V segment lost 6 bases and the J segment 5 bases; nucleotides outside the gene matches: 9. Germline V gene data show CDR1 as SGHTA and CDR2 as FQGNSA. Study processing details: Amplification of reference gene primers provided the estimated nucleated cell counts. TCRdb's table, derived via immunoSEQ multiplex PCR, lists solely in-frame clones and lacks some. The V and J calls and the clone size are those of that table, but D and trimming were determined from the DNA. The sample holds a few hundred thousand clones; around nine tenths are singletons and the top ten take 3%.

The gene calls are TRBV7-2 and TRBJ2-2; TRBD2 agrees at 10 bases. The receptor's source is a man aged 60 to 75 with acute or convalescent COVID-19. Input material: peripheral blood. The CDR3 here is CASSTGLAVGTGELFF. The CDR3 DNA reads TGTGCCAGCAGTACAGGACTAGCGGTAGGGACCGGGGAGCTGTTTTTT.